This passage covers 19 T cell receptor beta chains from one sample sequenced in a study of blood T cell repertoires in COVID-19. Repertoires were generated with immunoSEQ multiplex PCR, while TCRdb's copy carries only in-frame clones and drops some. The repertoire holds some 40,000 clones, about nine tenths seen once, with approximately 19% in the top ten. What was sequenced was peripheral blood. The receptors shown here come from an older man with acute or convalescent COVID-19.

A few counts support this clone. The chain combines TRBV6-5 with TRBJ2-5; 8 nucleotides line up with TRBD1. The germline gives CDR1 MNHEY, CDR2 SVGAGI. The CDR3 totals 15 residues. With 4 bases clipped from V and 4 bases from J, the junction kept 8 bases outside the gene matches. CDR3 sequence reads: CASSSQGVLGETQYF. DNA for the CDR3: TGTGCCAGCAGTTCACAGGGGGTCTTGGGAGAGACCCAGTACTTC.

The genes are TRBV7-2 and TRBJ1-5, with D tentatively TRBD1 (5 bases). The V end was cut by 2 bases, the J end by 6 bases, with 11 bases between. The CDR3 is 14 residues long. Germline V gene sequence: CDR1 SGHTA, CDR2 FQGNSA. In DNA form, the CDR3 reads TGTGCCAGCAGCTTAAGTGGGGGGGGTCAGCCCCAGCATTTT. This gives the protein CASSLSGGGQPQHF.

V is TRBV24-1 and J is TRBJ2-1; 7 bases fit TRBD2. Germline CDR1 KGHDR, CDR2 SFDVKD. The CDR3 sequence is 11 residues long. J lost 10 bases, V lost 9 bases, and 5 bases had no gene match. CDR3 sequence (DNA): TGTGCCACCCGGGGCGGGGGAGAGCAGTTCTTC. Residues: CATRGGGEQFF.

The chain is built from TRBV19 and TRBJ2-1; D is perhaps TRBD1 (5 bases). The V gene's germline CDR1 is LNHDA and CDR2 SQIVND (reference sequence). CDR3 length: 16 amino acids. Trimming left V 6 bases short and J 3 bases short, with 18 bases between. The CDR3: CASSKGVQEIYNEQFF. CDR3 sequence (DNA): TGTGCCAGTAGCAAAGGGGTTCAGGAGATCTACAATGAGCAGTTCTTC. Supplemented by reference TRBV19 and TRBJ2-1, the full variable domain reads DGGITQSPKYLFRKEGQNVTLSCEQNLNHDAMYWYRQDPGQGLRLIYYSQIVNDFQKGDIAEGYSVSREKKESFPLTVTSAQKNPTAFYLCASSKGVQEIYNEQFFGPGTRLTVL.

CDR3 nucleotides: TGTGCCAGCAGCGTAGAGGACAGTCTCTATGGCTACACCTTC. Protein product: CASSVEDSLYGYTF. This chain links TRBV9 with TRBJ1-2; maybe TRBD1 (6 bases). This CDR3 has 14 amino acids. Trimming took 0 bases from V and 4 from J, leaving 10 bases between them. Per the germline V gene, CDR1 is SGDLS and CDR2 is YYNGEE.

V and J are TRBV4-2 and TRBJ1-1; the match to TRBD1 covers 9 bases. The V and J ends lost 7 bases and 1 base, in that order; junction bases with no gene match: 7. The CDR3 is 15 amino acids. Germline V lookup: CDR1 LGHNA, CDR2 YNFKEQ. As DNA, the CDR3 is TGTGCCAGCACCTCCGACAGGGGGGCGAACACTGAAGCTTTCTTT. Translating gives CASTSDRGANTEAFF.

The chain employs TRBV6-2 or TRBV6-3 and TRBJ2-2, with D unresolved. The CDR3 is 13 residues long. Trimming took 2 bases from V and 3 from J, leaving 4 bases between them. Germline V gene sequence: CDR1 MNHEY, CDR2 SVGEGT. As DNA, the CDR3 is TGTGCCAGCAGTTACCTCGACACCGGGGAGCTGTTTTTT. This codes for CASSYLDTGELFF.

The V call is TRBV7-2, the J call TRBJ2-3; D gene unclear. V lost 4 bases and J 0 bases, leaving 8 bases between the germline ends. The CDR3 spans 14 residues. Germline V lookup: CDR1 SGHTA, CDR2 FQGNSA. This CDR3 reads CASSSTISTDTQYF. The CDR3 DNA sequence: TGTGCCAGCAGCTCGACAATAAGCACAGATACGCAGTATTTT.

The chain employs TRBV18 and TRBJ1-2; 8 bases are a match to TRBD1. Per germline, CDR1 KGHSH and CDR2 LQKENI. V gave up 2 bases and J gave up 4 bases; unmatched junction bases: 6. The CDR3 length is 15 residues. The CDR3 loop is CASSPTTGEGYGYTF. CDR3 bases: TGTGCCAGCTCACCAACGACAGGGGAGGGCTATGGCTACACCTTC.

The chain has TRBV5-1 and TRBJ1-1, with D possibly matching TRBD1 (5 bases). Germline CDR1 SGHRS, CDR2 YFSETQ. The CDR3 contains 15 residues. The ends were cut back, 6 bases at V and 5 bases at J, with 20 bases in the middle. As DNA, the CDR3 is TGCGCCAGCACCATTGGGACCCCGGGAGTGACTGAAGCTTTCTTT. As protein: CASTIGTPGVTEAFF.

This sequence joins TRBV6-4 and TRBJ2-7, with 10 positions matching TRBD1. This CDR3 has 15 residues. Per germline, CDR1 MRHNA and CDR2 SNTAGT. Trimming cost V 7 bases and J 2 bases; bases outside gene matches: 8. Here the CDR3 DNA reads TGTGCCAGCACCTTCCCCGGGACAGGGGCCTACGAGCAGTACTTC. Its protein product is CASTFPGTGAYEQYF.

The chain employs TRBV6-5 and TRBJ1-1, with 7 bases lining up with TRBD1. This CDR3 has 14 amino acids. The J segment lost 1 base and the V segment lost 4 bases, leaving 3 bases of the junction unmatched. Germline V gives CDR1 MNHEY, CDR2 SVGAGI. This CDR3 is CASSSSGGNTEAFF. The CDR3 DNA is TGTGCCAGCAGTTCTTCAGGGGGGAACACTGAAGCTTTCTTT.

The DNA for the CDR3 is TGTGCCAGCAGGCCTAGGACTAGCCCTACGTACTTC. Its translation is CASRPRTSPTYF. This chain joins TRBV6-6 and TRBJ2-5; 8 bases fit TRBD2. CDR3 length: 12 residues. Germline assignment: CDR1 MNHNY and CDR2 SVGAGI (reference sequence). V was clipped by 6 bases and J by 13 bases; unmatched bases: 10.

In this sample, this clone turned up once. This chain uses TRBV15 with TRBJ2-1, with TRBD2 matching 12 bases. Germline V CDR1 and CDR2: LNHNV, YYDKDF (reference sequence). The CDR3 loop spans 17 amino acids. Trimming took 5 bases from V and 6 from J; bases not matched to a gene: 11. The CDR3 reads CATSGLLAGGPGNEQFF. The CDR3 nucleotides read TGTGCCACCAGCGGACTTCTAGCGGGAGGGCCCGGCAATGAGCAGTTCTTC.

Only one count was recorded for this clone. The chain combines TRBV28 with TRBJ2-1, with 7 bases fitting TRBD2. CDR3 size: 15 residues. V was pared by 5 bases and J by 8 bases, with 12 bases of the junction left unmatched. Germline values: CDR1 MDHEN, CDR2 SYDVKM. CDR3: CASSPRLAEVDEQFF. DNA of the CDR3: TGTGCCAGCAGTCCTAGACTAGCAGAGGTCGATGAGCAGTTCTTC.

The chain couples TRBV5-1 to TRBJ1-3; tentatively, D is TRBD1 (5 bases). The CDR3 extends over 17 amino acids. Trimming took off 0 bases at V and 3 bases at J, with 16 bases between the two ends. The germline V gene encodes CDR1 SGHRS and CDR2 YFSETQ. The CDR3 coding sequence is TGCGCCAGCAGCTTGGCGGTCGGGGGGTTCAGTGGAAACACCATATATTTT. It codes for CASSLAVGGFSGNTIYF.

This rearrangement joins TRBV5-3 to TRBJ1-6; 12 bases are shared with TRBD1. TRBV5-3 is identified as an open reading frame with a role that is uncertain. V lost 4 bases, J lost 6 bases, and 11 bases stayed unmatched. There are 18 residues in the CDR3. The CDR3 region is CARSAGTGGAWGNSPLHF. The DNA of the CDR3 is TGTGCCAGAAGCGCCGGGACAGGGGGCGCGTGGGGTAATTCACCCCTCCACTTT.

The chain employs TRBV5-1 and TRBJ2-6; the D gene is possibly TRBD1 (5 bases). The CDR3 consists of 15 residues. V gave up 5 bases and J gave up 0 bases, with 9 bases separating them. Germline-derived CDR1 and CDR2 are SGHRS and YFSETQ. This chain's CDR3 is CASSPTDSGANVLTF. The DNA of the CDR3 is TGCGCCAGCAGTCCGACAGACTCTGGGGCCAACGTCCTGACTTTC.

The V call is TRBV7-2, the J call TRBJ2-2; 10 nucleotides align to TRBD2. CDR1 is SGHTA, CDR2 FQGNSA, per germline. Unmatched junction bases numbered 11, after V lost 11 bases and J lost 5 bases. The CDR3 length is 15 residues. DNA for the CDR3: TGTGCCGCGAGGGTAGCGGGAGGCGGTACCGGGGAGCTGTTTTTT. As protein: CAARVAGGGTGELFF.